What follows are 5 T cell receptor beta chains derived from one specimen sequenced in a study of cytomegalovirus exposure and HLA in healthy donors. Use of 60 Vbeta and 13 Jbeta primers characterized the PCR. This table comes from immunoSEQ multiplex PCR, and its TCRdb copy is limited to in-frame clones, with some not included. The sample lists 140,000 to 150,000 clones; around 90% were seen once. Sequenced material: PBMCs. The receptors come from a woman in her thirties or forties in good health and CMV-seronegative.

This chain joins TRBV13 and TRBJ1-2; 7 positions match TRBD1. This CDR3 region has 15 residues. Per germline, CDR1 PRHDT and CDR2 FYEKMQ (reference sequence). Trimming at V came to 0 bases and at J to 2 bases, leaving 3 bases not matched to a gene. The CDR3 region has the DNA TGTGCCAGCAGCTTAGGGGTGACAGGGAACTATGGCTACACCTTC. Its protein product is CASSLGVTGNYGYTF.

The chain has TRBV11-3 and TRBJ2-7, with 12 bases aligning to TRBD2. Germline CDR1 SGHNT, CDR2 YENEEA. V dropped 0 bases and J dropped 5; count of bases not matched to a gene: 8. This CDR3 has 17 residues. DNA of the CDR3: TGTGCCAGCAGCTTAGATCTCCCACTAGCGGGAGGCGACGAGCAGTACTTC. Translating it yields CASSLDLPLAGGDEQYF.

The chain is built from TRBV6-1 and TRBJ2-7, with 10 nucleotides matching TRBD2. Germline V lookup: CDR1 MNHNS, CDR2 SASEGT. This CDR3 contains 14 residues. Germline trimming cut 6 bases from V and 5 bases from J; bases unmatched to any gene: 7. CDR3 sequence reads: CASSPGLAIDEQYF. The CDR3 DNA reads as TGTGCCAGCAGCCCGGGACTAGCGATCGACGAGCAGTACTTC.

The chain employs TRBV5-8 and TRBJ1-1, with 7 nucleotides matching TRBD1. The CDR3 runs 14 residues. V lost 3 bases, J lost 1 base, and 3 bases stayed unmatched. Germline V lookup: CDR1 SGHTS, CDR2 YDEGEE. The CDR3 is CASSYWTGNTEAFF. CDR3 bases: TGTGCCAGCAGCTACTGGACAGGGAACACTGAAGCTTTCTTT.

The chain uses TRBV28 and TRBJ1-2, with D uncertain. V was trimmed by 3 bases and J by 4 bases, leaving 3 bases between them. CDR1 MDHEN and CDR2 SYDVKM come from the germline V gene. The CDR3 spans 11 residues. This chain's CDR3 is CASSFLYGYTF. The CDR3 nucleotides are TGTGCCAGCAGTTTCCTCTATGGCTACACCTTC.